The 9 T cell receptor beta chains given below trace back to one sample, sequenced in a study of Graves' ophthalmopathy and Graves' hyperthyroidism. Amplification targeted the TCR beta CDR3 regions, with RNA transcripts as the source material. Investigators did first-round RT-PCR with HTBI primers, then second-round multiplex PCR. MiXCR, applied by TCRdb to the multiplex PCR reads, yields one record per CDR3 protein. The sample lists some 250,000 distinct CDR3 sequences, around 50% occurring once. The sequenced sample was peripheral blood. These TCRs come from an adult man with Graves' ophthalmopathy.

This chain connects TRBV2 to TRBJ2-7; D not resolved. Germline CDR1 SNHLY, CDR2 FYNNEI. Trimming cost V 8 bases and J 5 bases, with 10 bases left between them. The CDR3 consists of 11 residues. For the CDR3, the DNA is TGTGCCAGCCGGTCTATCGACGAGCAGTACTTC. It yields the protein CASRSIDEQYF. Drawing the rest from reference TRBV2 and TRBJ2-7, the complete variable domain is EPEVTQTPSHQVTQMGQEVILRCVPISNHLYFYWYRQILGQKVEFLVSFYNNEISEKSEIFDDQFSVERPDGSNFTLKIRSTKLEDSAMYFCASRSIDEQYFGPGTRLTVT.

The CDR3, as DNA: TGTGCCACCAGTCCCTCGACACATGCGAGGGACACCGGGGAGCTGTTTTTT. It translates to CATSPSTHARDTGELFF. The chain couples TRBV24-1 to TRBJ2-2, with TRBD2 as a possible D gene (5 bases). The CDR3 consists of 17 residues. Per germline, CDR1 KGHDR and CDR2 SFDVKD. V was trimmed by 6 bases and J by 3 bases, leaving 19 bases between them.

This clonotype came up a few times. The CDR3 nucleotides read TGTGCCAGCAGTGGCCAAGGACAGGGGCGCTACACCTTC. Translated, it gives CASSGQGQGRYTF. This chain links TRBV6-6 with TRBJ1-2; 9 nucleotides line up with TRBD1. The junction had 7 bases not matched to a gene; V was cut back by 5 bases and J by 9 bases. The CDR3 consists of 13 residues. Germline assignment: CDR1 MNHNY and CDR2 SVGAGI (reference sequence).

The chain couples TRBV29-1 to TRBJ2-7; 9 positions agree with TRBD1. The V and J ends lost 3 bases and 5 bases, in that order; junction bases with no gene match: 2. Germline CDR1 and CDR2: SQVTM and ANQGSEA. The CDR3 runs to 12 residues. The CDR3 DNA follows: TGCAGCGTTGAGGGGACAGGGAACGAGCAGTACTTC. Translation gives CSVEGTGNEQYF.

This clonotype was observed many times. The gene calls are TRBV29-1 and TRBJ1-1; 8 bases agree with TRBD1. Germline values: CDR1 SQVTM, CDR2 ANQGSEA. Losses at the gene ends were 3 bases for V and 5 bases for J; bases not matched to a gene: 5. CDR3 length: 13 residues. CDR3 amino acids: CSVDRGRQTEAFF. The DNA of the CDR3 is TGCAGCGTTGACAGGGGGCGGCAAACTGAAGCTTTCTTT.

Details on this clonotype: This is likely a read error, given that the CDR3 carries no conserved phenylalanine or tryptophan at its end. V usage is TRBV7-6 and J usage is TRBJ2-7; D tentatively reads TRBD1 or TRBD2 (5 bases each). V was shortened by 5 bases and J by 6 bases, with 14 bases between the two germline ends. The CDR3 covers 13 residues. Germline CDR1 is SGHVS and CDR2 is FNYEAQ. This CDR3 reads CASSGSSRGEQYL. The CDR3 coding sequence is TGTGCCAGCAGCGGTAGTTCGAGGGGCGAGCAGTACCTC.

Ten or more counts support this clonotype. The chain uses TRBV10-3 and TRBJ2-5, with 8 bases fitting TRBD2. Germline V gives CDR1 ENHRY, CDR2 SYGVKD. The J segment lost 5 bases and the V segment lost 4 bases, leaving 12 bases of the junction unmatched. CDR3 length: 16 amino acids. Here the CDR3 DNA reads TGTGCCATCAGTGGGGGACTAGTAGGTGATGCGGAGACCCAGTACTTC. It yields the protein CAISGGLVGDAETQYF.

V and J are TRBV5-8 and TRBJ2-7; D not resolved. Trimming removed 2 bases from V and 2 bases from J, with 11 bases in between. Germline V lookup: CDR1 SGHTS, CDR2 YDEGEE. The CDR3 is 14 amino acids. This CDR3 reads CASSFNTVAYEQYF. The CDR3 DNA reads as TGTGCCAGCAGCTTCAATACTGTGGCCTACGAGCAGTACTTC.

The rearrangement joins TRBV3-1 to TRBJ2-5, with 11 bases that match TRBD2. V trimming: 5 bases; J trimming: 5 bases; junction bases outside the gene matches: 10. Germline CDR1 is LGHDT and CDR2 is YNNKEL (reference sequence). This CDR3 spans 16 amino acids. CDR3 in DNA: TGTGCCAGCAGCTTTCCCTTAGCGGGAGGGCCGGAGACCCAGTACTTC. It encodes CASSFPLAGGPETQYF.